This T cell receptor (beta chain) is drawn from a study of OX40 agonist ivuxolimab in advanced cancers. General study points: Some of the nonresponding patients also showed low levels of normalized T-cell clonal expansion.

Concerning this clone: What it binds is not known.

Sequencing used immunoSEQ multiplex PCR; TCRdb keeps in-frame clones, though not all of them. The sample contains 8,000 to 10,000 clones, almost 90% of which appear only once. V dropped 3 bases and J dropped 2; count of bases not matched to a gene: 6. Germline lookup yields CDR1 LNHDA and CDR2 SQIVND (reference sequence). CDR3 size: 17 residues. Patients were ruled out by autoimmune disease history or systemic immunosuppression. The V gene is TRBV19, the J gene TRBJ2-3, with 12 bases lining up with TRBD2. The clonotype originates from an adult with an advanced solid tumor such as melanoma, head and neck, liver or kidney cancer. This specimen was CD4+ or CD8+ T cells sorted from blood, taken in a trial of the OX40 agonist ivuxolimab. The CDR3 protein is CASSILGLAGNTDTQYF. DNA of the CDR3: TGTGCCAGTAGTATCTTAGGACTAGCGGGGAACACAGATACGCAGTATTTT.